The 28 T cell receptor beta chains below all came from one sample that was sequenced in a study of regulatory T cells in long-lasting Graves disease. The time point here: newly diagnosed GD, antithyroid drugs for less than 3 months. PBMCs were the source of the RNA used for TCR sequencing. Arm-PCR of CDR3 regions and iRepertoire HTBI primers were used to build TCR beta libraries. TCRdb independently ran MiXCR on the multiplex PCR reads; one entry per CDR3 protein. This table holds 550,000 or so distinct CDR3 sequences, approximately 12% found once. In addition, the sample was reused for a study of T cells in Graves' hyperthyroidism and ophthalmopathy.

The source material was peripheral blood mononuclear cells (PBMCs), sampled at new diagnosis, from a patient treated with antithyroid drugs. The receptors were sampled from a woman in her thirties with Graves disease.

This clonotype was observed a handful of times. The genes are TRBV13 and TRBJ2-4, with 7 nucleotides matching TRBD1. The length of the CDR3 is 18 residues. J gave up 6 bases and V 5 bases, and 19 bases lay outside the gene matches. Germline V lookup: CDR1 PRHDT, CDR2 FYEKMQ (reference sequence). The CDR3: CASSRARDRAPHRNIQYF. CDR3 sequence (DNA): TGTGCCAGCAGCCGTGCCCGGGACAGAGCCCCGCATCGAAACATTCAGTACTTC.

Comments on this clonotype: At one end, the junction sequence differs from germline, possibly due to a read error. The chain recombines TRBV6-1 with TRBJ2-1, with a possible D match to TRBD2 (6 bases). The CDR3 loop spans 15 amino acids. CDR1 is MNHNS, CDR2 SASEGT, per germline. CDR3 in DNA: TGTGCCAGCAGTGAAGCGGGAGGAACCTACAATAAGCAGTTCTTC. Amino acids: CASSEAGGTYNKQFF.

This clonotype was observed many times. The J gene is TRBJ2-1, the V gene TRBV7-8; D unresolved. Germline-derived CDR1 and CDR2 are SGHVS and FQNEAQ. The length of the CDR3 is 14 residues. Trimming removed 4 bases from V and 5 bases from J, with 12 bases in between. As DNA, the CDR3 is TGTGCCAGCAGCTCCGCTCTAGAACACAATGAGCAGTTCTTC. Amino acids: CASSSALEHNEQFF. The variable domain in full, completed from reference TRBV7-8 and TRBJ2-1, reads GAGVSQSPRYKVAKRGQDVALRCDPISGHVSLFWYQQALGQGPEFLTYFQNEAQLDKSGLPSDRFFAERPEGSVSTLKIQRTQQEDSAVYLCASSSALEHNEQFFGPGTRLTVL.

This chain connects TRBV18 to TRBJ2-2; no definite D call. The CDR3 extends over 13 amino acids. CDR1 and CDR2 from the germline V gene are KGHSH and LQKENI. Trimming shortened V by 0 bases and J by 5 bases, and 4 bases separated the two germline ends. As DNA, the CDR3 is TGTGCCAGCTCACCACCGAGAACCGGGGAGCTGTTTTTT. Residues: CASSPPRTGELFF.

The DNA of the CDR3 is TGCAGCGTTTTACGCCGGGACAGCTACACCGGGGAGCTGTTTTTT. Its translation: CSVLRRDSYTGELFF. The chain recombines TRBV29-1 with TRBJ2-2; 7 bases agree with TRBD1. Germline V lookup: CDR1 SQVTM, CDR2 ANQGSEA. This CDR3 spans 15 amino acids. The trim removed 5 bases at V and 3 bases at J, leaving 9 bases unmatched.

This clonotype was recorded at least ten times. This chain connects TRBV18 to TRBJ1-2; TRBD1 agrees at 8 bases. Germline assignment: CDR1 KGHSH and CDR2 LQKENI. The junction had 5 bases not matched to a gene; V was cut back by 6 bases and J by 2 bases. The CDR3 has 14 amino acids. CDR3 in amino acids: CASSQGQENYGYTF. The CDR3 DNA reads TGTGCCAGCTCCCAGGGACAGGAGAACTATGGCTACACCTTC.

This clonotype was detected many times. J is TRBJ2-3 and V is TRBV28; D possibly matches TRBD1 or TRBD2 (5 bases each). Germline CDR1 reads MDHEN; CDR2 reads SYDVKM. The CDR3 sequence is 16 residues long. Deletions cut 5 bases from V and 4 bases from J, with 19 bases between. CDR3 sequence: CASSPSGTLGADTQYF. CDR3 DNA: TGTGCCAGCAGTCCGTCCGGGACGCTAGGAGCAGATACGCAGTATTTT.

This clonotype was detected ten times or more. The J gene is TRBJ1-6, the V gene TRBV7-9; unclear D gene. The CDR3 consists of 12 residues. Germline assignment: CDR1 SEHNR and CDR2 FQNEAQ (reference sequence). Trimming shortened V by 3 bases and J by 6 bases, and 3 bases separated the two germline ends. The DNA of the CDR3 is TGTGCCAGCAGCTTTGGTAATTCACCCCTCCACTTT. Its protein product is CASSFGNSPLHF.

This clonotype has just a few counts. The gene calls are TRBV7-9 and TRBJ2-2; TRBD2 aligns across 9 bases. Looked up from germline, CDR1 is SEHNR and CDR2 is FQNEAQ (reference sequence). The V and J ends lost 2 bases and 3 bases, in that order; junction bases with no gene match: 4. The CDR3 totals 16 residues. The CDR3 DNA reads TGTGCCAGCAGCTTATGGGTAGCGGGAGACACCGGGGAGCTGTTTTTT. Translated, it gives CASSLWVAGDTGELFF.

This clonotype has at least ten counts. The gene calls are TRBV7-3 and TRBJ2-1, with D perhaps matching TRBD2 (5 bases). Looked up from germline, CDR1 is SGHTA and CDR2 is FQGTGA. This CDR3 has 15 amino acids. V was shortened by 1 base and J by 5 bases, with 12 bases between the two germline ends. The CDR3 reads CASSLMARRDNEQFF. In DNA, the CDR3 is TGTGCCAGCAGCTTAATGGCTAGGCGGGACAATGAGCAGTTCTTC.

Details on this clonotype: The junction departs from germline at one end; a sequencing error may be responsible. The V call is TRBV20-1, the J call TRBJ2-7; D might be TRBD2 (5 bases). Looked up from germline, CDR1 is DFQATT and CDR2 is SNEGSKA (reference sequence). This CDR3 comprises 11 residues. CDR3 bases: TGTAGTGCTAGGTTTGGACTTGAGCAGTACTTC. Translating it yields CSARFGLEQYF.

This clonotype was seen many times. The CDR3 DNA follows: TGTGCCAGCTCACTAGGGACAGGGGGAGAATACGAGCAGTACTTC. As protein: CASSLGTGGEYEQYF. The rearrangement uses TRBV18 and TRBJ2-7, with 11 positions matching TRBD1. The CDR3 contains 15 residues. Looked up from germline, CDR1 is KGHSH and CDR2 is LQKENI. With 4 bases clipped from V and 4 bases from J, the junction kept 6 bases outside the gene matches.

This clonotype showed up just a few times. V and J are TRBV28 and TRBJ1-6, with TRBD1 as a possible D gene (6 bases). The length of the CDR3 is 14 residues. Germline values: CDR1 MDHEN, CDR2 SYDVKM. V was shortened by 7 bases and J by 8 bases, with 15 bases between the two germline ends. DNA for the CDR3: TGTGCCAGCAAGTCCCGAGGGGGGTATTCACCCCTCCACTTT. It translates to CASKSRGGYSPLHF.

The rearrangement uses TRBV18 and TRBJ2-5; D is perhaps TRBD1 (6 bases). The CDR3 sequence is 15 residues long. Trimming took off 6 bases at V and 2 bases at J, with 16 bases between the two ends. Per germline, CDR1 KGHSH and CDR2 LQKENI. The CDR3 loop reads CASSFLGGVQETQYF. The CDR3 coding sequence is TGTGCCAGCTCCTTCCTAGGGGGAGTACAAGAGACCCAGTACTTC.

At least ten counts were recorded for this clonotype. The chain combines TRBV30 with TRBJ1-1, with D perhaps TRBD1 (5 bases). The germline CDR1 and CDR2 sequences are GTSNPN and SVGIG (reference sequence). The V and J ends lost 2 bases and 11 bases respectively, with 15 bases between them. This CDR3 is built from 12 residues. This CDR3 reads CAWSKQAYRAFF. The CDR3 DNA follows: TGTGCCTGGAGTAAACAGGCGTACAGGGCTTTCTTT.

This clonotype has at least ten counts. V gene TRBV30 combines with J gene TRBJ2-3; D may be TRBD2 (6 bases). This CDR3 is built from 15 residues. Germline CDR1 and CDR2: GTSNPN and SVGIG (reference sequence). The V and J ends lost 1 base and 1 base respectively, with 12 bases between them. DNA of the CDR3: TGTGCCTGGAGTGACTGGGGGGAGCGCACAGATACGCAGTATTTT. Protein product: CAWSDWGERTDTQYF.

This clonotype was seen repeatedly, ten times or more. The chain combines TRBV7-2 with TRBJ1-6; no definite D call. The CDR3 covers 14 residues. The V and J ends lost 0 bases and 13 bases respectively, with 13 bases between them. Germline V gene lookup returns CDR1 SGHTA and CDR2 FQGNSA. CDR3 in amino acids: CASSLALHGSPLHF. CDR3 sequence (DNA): TGTGCCAGCAGCTTAGCTCTACATGGTTCCCCCCTCCACTTT.

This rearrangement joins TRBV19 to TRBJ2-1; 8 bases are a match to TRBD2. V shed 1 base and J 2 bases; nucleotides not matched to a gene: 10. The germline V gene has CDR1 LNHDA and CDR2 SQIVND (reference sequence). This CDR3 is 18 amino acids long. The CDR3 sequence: CASSIGSSGRVAYNEQFF. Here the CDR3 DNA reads TGTGCCAGTAGTATAGGATCCTCCGGGAGGGTTGCCTACAATGAGCAGTTCTTC.

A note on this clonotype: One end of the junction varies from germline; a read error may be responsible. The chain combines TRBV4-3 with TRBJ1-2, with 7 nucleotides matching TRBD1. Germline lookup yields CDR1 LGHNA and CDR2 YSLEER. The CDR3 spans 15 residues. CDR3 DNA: TGCGCCGGCAGCCATGGTCCAGGGGGGATGTATGGCTACACCTTC. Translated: CAGSHGPGGMYGYTF.

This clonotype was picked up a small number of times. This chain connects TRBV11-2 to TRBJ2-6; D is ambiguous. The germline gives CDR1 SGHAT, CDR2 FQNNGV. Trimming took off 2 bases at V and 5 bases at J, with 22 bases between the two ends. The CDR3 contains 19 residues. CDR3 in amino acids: CASSLRAGPYDERANVLTF. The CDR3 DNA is TGTGCCAGCAGCTTAAGGGCAGGACCTTACGACGAAAGGGCCAACGTCCTGACTTTC.

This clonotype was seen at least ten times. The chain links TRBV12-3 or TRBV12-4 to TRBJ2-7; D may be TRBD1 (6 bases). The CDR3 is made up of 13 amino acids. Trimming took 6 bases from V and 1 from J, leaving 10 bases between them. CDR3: CASRLRGSYEQYF. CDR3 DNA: TGTGCCAGCAGGCTCAGGGGATCCTACGAGCAGTACTTC.

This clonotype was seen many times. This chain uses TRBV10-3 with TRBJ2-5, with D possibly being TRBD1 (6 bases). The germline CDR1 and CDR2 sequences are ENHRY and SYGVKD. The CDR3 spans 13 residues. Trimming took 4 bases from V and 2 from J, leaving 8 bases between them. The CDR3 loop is CAISGGGQETQYF. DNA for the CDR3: TGTGCCATCAGTGGAGGGGGACAAGAGACCCAGTACTTC.

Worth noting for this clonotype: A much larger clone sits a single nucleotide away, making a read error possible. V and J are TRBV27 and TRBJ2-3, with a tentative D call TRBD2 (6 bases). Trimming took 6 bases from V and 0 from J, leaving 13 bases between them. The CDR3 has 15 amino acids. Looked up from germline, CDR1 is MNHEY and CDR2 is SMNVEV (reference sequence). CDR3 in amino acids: CASRTGVRSTDTQYF. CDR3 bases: TGTGCCAGCAGGACGGGAGTGCGGAGCACAGATACGCAGTATTTT.

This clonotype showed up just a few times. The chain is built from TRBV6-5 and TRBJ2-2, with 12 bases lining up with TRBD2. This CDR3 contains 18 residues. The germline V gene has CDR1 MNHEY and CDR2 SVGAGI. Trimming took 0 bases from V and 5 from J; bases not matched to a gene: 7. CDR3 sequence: CASSYSMSLAGGTGELFF. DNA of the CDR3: TGTGCCAGCAGTTACTCGATGTCACTAGCGGGAGGAACCGGGGAGCTGTTTTTT.

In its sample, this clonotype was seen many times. CDR3 in amino acids: CASRQGTTQYF. The CDR3 bases are TGTGCCAGCAGACAGGGGACAACGCAGTATTTT. The rearrangement uses TRBV2 and TRBJ2-3; 7 nucleotides agree with TRBD1. V dropped 6 bases and J dropped 9; count of bases not matched to a gene: 3. Looked up from germline, CDR1 is SNHLY and CDR2 is FYNNEI. This CDR3 is built from 11 residues.

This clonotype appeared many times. The CDR3 nucleotides read TGTGCCAGCTCACCACTCGCAGAAGAGACCCAGTACTTC. Amino acid sequence: CASSPLAEETQYF. V gene TRBV18 combines with J gene TRBJ2-5, with D unclear. V lost 1 base and J lost 3, with 6 bases in between. CDR1 KGHSH and CDR2 LQKENI come from the germline V gene. This CDR3 contains 13 residues.

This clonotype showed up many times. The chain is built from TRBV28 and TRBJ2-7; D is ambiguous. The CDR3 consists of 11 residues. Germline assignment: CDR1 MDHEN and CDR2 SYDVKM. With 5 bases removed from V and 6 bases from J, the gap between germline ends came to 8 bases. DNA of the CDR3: TGTGCCAGCAGTCAATGGTCCGAGCAGTACTTC. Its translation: CASSQWSEQYF.

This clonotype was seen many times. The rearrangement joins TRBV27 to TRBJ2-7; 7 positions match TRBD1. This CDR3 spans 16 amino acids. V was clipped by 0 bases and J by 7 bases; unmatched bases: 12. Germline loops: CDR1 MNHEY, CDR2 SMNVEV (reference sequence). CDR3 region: CASSLSVGDSAREQYF. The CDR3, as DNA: TGTGCCAGCAGTTTATCGGTGGGGGACAGTGCGAGGGAGCAGTACTTC.